Listed here are 7 T cell receptor beta chains from one sample, sequenced in a study of blood T cell repertoires in COVID-19. Profiled with immunoSEQ multiplex PCR; TCRdb holds only in-frame clones, not every one. The data hold just over 250,000 clones, with roughly 80% observed a single time. Sample: PBMCs or T cells enriched from blood (not recorded which). The receptors were sampled from a man aged 25 to 40 with acute COVID-19.

V usage is TRBV20-1 and J usage is TRBJ1-1; D remains unclear. The CDR3 has 14 residues. The germline V gene encodes CDR1 DFQATT and CDR2 SNEGSKA (reference sequence). V lost 3 bases and J lost 0, with 11 bases in between. CDR3 sequence: CSASFRHLNTEAFF. CDR3 DNA: TGCAGTGCTAGTTTTCGACATCTGAACACTGAAGCTTTCTTT.

This chain joins TRBV6-5 and TRBJ1-4; no firm D call. V lost 6 bases to trimming and J lost 3 bases, with 11 bases between them. The CDR3 length is 14 residues. From germline, CDR1 is MNHEY and CDR2 SVGAGI. The CDR3 spells CASRADLPNEKLFF. The DNA for the CDR3 is TGTGCCAGCAGGGCAGATCTTCCTAATGAAAAACTGTTTTTT.

The gene calls are TRBV24-1 and TRBJ2-1; perhaps TRBD1 as D (6 bases). This CDR3 spans 14 amino acids. V was shortened by 9 bases and J by 0 bases, with 11 bases between the two germline ends. CDR1 and CDR2 (germline): KGHDR, SFDVKD. This CDR3 reads CATGQRSSYNEQFF. The CDR3 DNA is TGTGCCACCGGACAGCGGAGCTCCTACAATGAGCAGTTCTTC.

The chain carries TRBV7-9 and TRBJ2-5, with a weak D call TRBD1 (5 bases). Per germline, CDR1 SEHNR and CDR2 FQNEAQ (reference sequence). The CDR3 length is 13 residues. With 8 bases removed from V and 7 bases from J, the gap between germline ends came to 17 bases. CDR3 sequence: CASLTTGEWTQYF. CDR3 DNA sequence: TGTGCCAGCCTAACTACAGGAGAATGGACCCAGTACTTC.

V gene TRBV6-5 combines with J gene TRBJ1-6, with D unclear. Trimming took off 6 bases at V and 0 bases at J, with 9 bases between the two ends. The CDR3 is made up of 15 amino acids. CDR1 and CDR2 from the germline V gene are MNHEY and SVGAGI. The CDR3 sequence: CASSSGSSYNSPLHF. DNA for the CDR3: TGTGCCAGCAGCTCGGGGAGCTCCTATAATTCACCCCTCCACTTT.

Details on this clone: Sequence at one end of the junction differs from germline and may be a read error. V gene TRBV7-7 combines with J gene TRBJ2-2, with 8 bases matching TRBD1. The CDR3 consists of 17 residues. Germline lookup yields CDR1 SSHAT and CDR2 FNYEAQ (reference sequence). This chain's CDR3 is CASSPAVGTGFTGELFF. The CDR3 nucleotides read TGTGCTAGCAGCCCAGCCGTGGGGACAGGATTCACCGGGGAGCTGTTTTTT. Together with reference TRBV7-7 and TRBJ2-2, the CDR3 gives the full variable domain: GAGVSQSPRYKVTKRGQDVTLRCDPISSHATLYWYQQALGQGPEFLTYFNYEAQPDKSGLPSDRFSAERPEGSISTLTIQRTEQRDSAMYRCASSPAVGTGFTGELFFGEGSRLTVL.

The chain employs TRBV28 and TRBJ2-3; TRBD1 matches 10 bases. Trimming at V came to 8 bases and at J to 3 bases, leaving 8 bases not matched to a gene. Per the germline V gene, CDR1 is MDHEN and CDR2 is SYDVKM. The CDR3 runs 15 residues. The CDR3 DNA follows: TGTGCCAGCGTTGATTGGACAGGGGGAACAGATACGCAGTATTTT. Encoded protein: CASVDWTGGTDTQYF.